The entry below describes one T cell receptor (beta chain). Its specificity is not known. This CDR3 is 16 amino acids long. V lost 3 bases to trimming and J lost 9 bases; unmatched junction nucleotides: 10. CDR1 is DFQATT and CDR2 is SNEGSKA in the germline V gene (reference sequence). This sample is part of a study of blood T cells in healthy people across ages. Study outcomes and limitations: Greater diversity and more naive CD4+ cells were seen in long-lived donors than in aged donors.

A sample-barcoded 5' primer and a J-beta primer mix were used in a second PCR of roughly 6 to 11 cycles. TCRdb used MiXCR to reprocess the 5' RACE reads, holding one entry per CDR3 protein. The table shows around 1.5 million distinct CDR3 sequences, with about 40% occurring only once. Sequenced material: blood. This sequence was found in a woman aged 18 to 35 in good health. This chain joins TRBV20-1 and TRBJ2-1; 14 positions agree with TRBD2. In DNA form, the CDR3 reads TGCAGTGCTAGGGGGGGTGTGGGACTAGCGGGAGCTGAGCAGTTCTTC. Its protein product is CSARGGVGLAGAEQFF.